The TCR beta chain under discussion was sequenced for a study of T cells after yellow fever vaccination (dated 2019 in TCRdb). About the full investigation: The SMART-Seq v4 Ultra Low Input RNA kit was used to prepare libraries from fractions with low cell numbers. To track T-cell clones before and after primary and booster YFV17D yellow fever vaccination, bulk TCR alpha and beta repertoires were sequenced longitudinally. Two healthy male donors made up the cohort, one aged 18 to 29 years and the other aged 30 to 40 years. Blood samples were taken at several timepoints before and after primary and secondary immunization, and bulk PBMC replicates and cell subsets were isolated.

TCR cDNA was made using 5'RACE template switching, a step that added a universal primer site and unique molecular identifiers. cDNA synthesis was primed from both the TCR alpha and TCR beta constant segments. Library amplification used two PCR steps, and the second PCR step added sample barcodes and sequencing adapters. Sequencing of libraries was performed on Illumina HiSeq 2500 (2x100 bp) or NovaSeq (2x150 bp). The study's processing was this. Demultiplexing of reads and collapsing into UMI consensus sequences were performed with MIGEC, and V(D)J alignment was carried out with MiXCR. Vaccine-responding clonotypes were identified with edgeR using replicate PBMC samples, with FDR below 0.01 and a log2 fold change above 5 up to day 15 being required. CD4 or CD8 identity was assigned to each bulk clonotype according to whether the clonotype was present at higher abundance in the sequenced CD4 repertoire or the sequenced CD8 repertoire. The raw public data were reprocessed by TCRdb itself: fastp quality trimming at Q25, MiXCR clonotype calling, in-frame beta chains only. Each entry merges the rows of one CDR3 protein and shows their most common DNA and genes. These V and J calls derive from TCRdb rather than the authors' analysis. The sample table holds hundreds of thousands of distinct CDR3 sequences, of which roughly 8.6% were seen once. Jointly, the top ten make up approximately 16% of the sample.

Sample treatment or condition, as interpreted from the label and publication: live attenuated yellow fever vaccine strain. At each blood-draw timepoint, two biological replicates of bulk PBMCs were collected. PBMCs were isolated from peripheral blood using a standard Ficoll-Paque protocol. TriZol was used to extract RNA from bulk PBMCs, from CD4 and CD8 fractions, and from dextramer-positive and dextramer-negative fractions. Paper-wide results and their limitations: After the booster, most of the clones that had expanded following primary vaccination were detected again (almost 98% of CD4 and roughly 88% of CD8), which suggests that memory was broadly maintained. A small fraction of clonotypes appeared in both the CD4 and CD8 compartments, likely as a result of convergent recombination. Compared with the primary T-cell response, the secondary T-cell response was weaker but faster, peaking on day 5 rather than day 15. Because only two donors were included in the study, the extent to which the findings can be generalized is limited. Computational filtering was needed because FACS-sorted repertoires could contain abundant contaminating clonotypes from the bulk population.

This clonotype has only a few counts. Its antigen target is currently unknown. The sample holds no much larger clone one base away, and base qualities are not on file. CDR1 and CDR2 are drawn from the germline V gene (reference sequence): SGHNT, YYREEE. Counted from cysteine to phenylalanine, this CDR3 has 13 amino acids. CDR3 DNA is the only sequence kept; it has 39 bases, read in frame from the first base. V gives up 0 bases and J gives up 7 bases, and the segment between their germline ends measures 5 bases. Recombination joined TRBV5-4 with TRBJ1-6, with no D gene named confidently. This TCR derives from a man between 18 and 35 years old who received the YFV17D yellow fever vaccine. The specimen comprised PBMCs, sampled more than 40 days after the first yellow fever vaccination. The CDR3 reads as follows: CASSLDTNSPLHF. The nucleotides are TGTGCCAGCAGCTTGGACACAAATTCACCCCTCCACTTT.